These T cell receptor beta chains were read from a single sample in a study of T cells in Graves' hyperthyroidism and ophthalmopathy. TCRdb passed the multiplex PCR reads through MiXCR, listing each CDR3 protein once. The table shows 350,000 to 400,000 distinct CDR3 sequences, with about 15% occurring only once. Sequenced input: blood. These receptors were collected from a woman in her 30s with Graves' hyperthyroidism. Both conserved end residues are part of each CDR3. The D gene is left open where the match is weak. The size entry is marked missing in some rows and otherwise reads once, few, many or a size class.

length: 13; V: TRBV28; J: TRBJ1-2; D: TRBD1; size: many; DNA: TGTGCCAGCAGCATATTAGGACAGGGACGAGCGACCTTC; CDR3: CASSILGQGRATF
length: 13; V: TRBV20-1; J: TRBJ2-7; D: -; size: many; DNA: TGCAGTGCCCTCGGGGGCCTAGCCTACGAGCAGTACTTC; CDR3: CSALGGLAYEQYF
length: 15; V: TRBV28; J: TRBJ1-4; D: -; size: many; DNA: TGTGCCTCAAGCTACGCGACAGCAGCTAATGAAAAACTGTTTTTT; CDR3: CASSYATAANEKLFF
length: 13; V: TRBV20-1; J: TRBJ2-7; D: TRBD1; size: -; DNA: TGCAGTGCTCCGTCAACAGGGGCCTACGAGCAGTACTTC; CDR3: CSAPSTGAYEQYF
length: 14; V: TRBV5-1; J: TRBJ2-1; D: -; size: many; DNA: TGCGCCAGCAGCTTGGGCCAGCTCTACAATGAGCAGTTCTTC; CDR3: CASSLGQLYNEQFF
length: 17; V: TRBV20-1; J: TRBJ1-4; D: -; size: few; DNA: TGCAGTGCTAGACCATTGGGGACGCAGACAACTAATGAAAAACTGTTTTTT; CDR3: CSARPLGTQTTNEKLFF
length: 14; V: TRBV28; J: TRBJ2-7; D: TRBD2; size: many; DNA: TGTGCCAGCAGGCCCGGGGGGGATTTGTACGAGCAGTACTTC; CDR3: CASRPGGDLYEQYF
length: 16; V: TRBV7-3; J: TRBJ2-1; D: -; size: few; DNA: TGTGCCAGCAGCCAACAGGTAGGCGGGATCTCGGATGAGCAGTTCTTC; CDR3: CASSQQVGGISDEQFF
length: 11; V: TRBV30; J: TRBJ2-1; D: -; size: many; DNA: TGTGCCTGGAGATTCGGGGATGAGCAGTTCTTC; CDR3: CAWRFGDEQFF
length: 14; V: TRBV18; J: TRBJ2-3; D: -; size: -; DNA: TGTGCCAGCTCACCATTCGTTCGCACAGATACGCAGTATTTT; CDR3: CASSPFVRTDTQYF
length: 15; V: TRBV12-3/TRBV12-4; J: TRBJ2-5; D: -; size: many; DNA: TGTGCCAGCAGTTTAGCCCGACTACCTGGTGGGACCCAGTACTTC; CDR3: CASSLARLPGGTQYF
length: 16; V: TRBV28; J: TRBJ1-5; D: -; size: -; DNA: TGTGCCAGCAGCATCGGGAAACAGGGAGATGGTAAACCCCAGCATTTT; CDR3: CASSIGKQGDGKPQHF
length: 14; V: TRBV9; J: TRBJ1-4; D: -; size: few; DNA: TGTGCCAGCAGCGTAGAGGGAAGCCCTGAAAAACTGTTTTTT; CDR3: CASSVEGSPEKLFF